What follows describes a single TCR beta chain. Sequenced by immunoSEQ multiplex PCR; TCRdb stores in-frame clones only, minus some. The table shows around 130,000 clones, with under 95% occurring only once. This sample was included in a study of T cell changes during pregnancy in multiple sclerosis. Germline CDR1 is MNHNY and CDR2 is SVGAGI (reference sequence). V was cut by 6 bases and J by 1 base, with 15 bases left in between. The CDR3 sequence is 16 residues long. The V and J genes are TRBV6-6 and TRBJ2-2; D unclear. Source: peripheral blood, taken before pregnancy. This receptor was identified in a female donor with multiple sclerosis, enrolled in a pregnancy study. The CDR3 is CASSPARSGNTGELFF. Written as DNA, the CDR3 is TGTGCCAGCAGCCCAGCTAGGTCGGGGAACACCGGGGAGCTGTTTTTT.